The clone carrying this T cell receptor (beta chain) was counted a single time. Its target is not known. Donors likely had unrecorded immune exposures despite being nominally healthy when sampled. These data are taken from a study of cytomegalovirus exposure and HLA in healthy donors. The overall study: As released early, the data held some 85 million unique TCRs from HLA-typed donors. Regarding the study as a whole: The study labeled 150 to 200 TCR beta chains cytomegalovirus-associated. Among TCR sequences, most were rare, though some public TCRs appeared in many donors.

This CDR3 is 16 amino acids long. V shed 2 bases, J shed 7 bases, and the junction held 12 bases outside the gene matches. From germline, CDR1 is LNHDA and CDR2 SQIVND (reference sequence). Primers included in the PCR were 60 Vbeta and 13 Jbeta primers. Assay: immunoSEQ multiplex PCR; the TCRdb copy retains only in-frame clones and omits some. The data show around 110,000 clones, with 82% seen just once and less than 3.5% held by the top ten. The chain joins TRBV19 to TRBJ2-7, with 9 bases identical to TRBD1. The TCR sequence derives from a man aged 25-40 years in good health and CMV-seropositive. The specimen sequenced was PBMCs. The CDR3 sequence: CASSISSGTGTQEQYF. The CDR3 DNA is TGTGCCAGTAGTATATCATCCGGGACAGGGACACAAGAGCAGTACTTC. The full variable domain, in which reference TRBV19 and TRBJ2-7 provide the parts outside the CDR3, is DGGITQSPKYLFRKEGQNVTLSCEQNLNHDAMYWYRQDPGQGLRLIYYSQIVNDFQKGDIAEGYSVSREKKESFPLTVTSAQKNPTAFYLCASSISSGTGTQEQYFGPGTRLTVT.